The 12 T cell receptor beta chains reported below all come from one sample, sequenced in a study of blood T cell repertoires in COVID-19. Clones were read by immunoSEQ multiplex PCR, and TCRdb kept only the in-frame ones, dropping some. The sample comprises 200,000 to 250,000 clones, approximately 85% of which are singletons, and approximately 2.4% rests with the top ten. The sequenced sample consisted of peripheral blood. These TCRs come from a woman in her 70s with COVID-19, enrolled during active disease.

V is TRBV19 and J is TRBJ1-1; TRBD1 is a possible D gene (5 bases). Germline-derived CDR1 and CDR2 are LNHDA and SQIVND (reference sequence). V was clipped by 3 bases and J by 1 base, with 15 bases between them. The CDR3 covers 16 residues. CDR3 sequence: CASSIAARGTNTEAFF. The CDR3 nucleotides read TGTGCCAGTAGTATCGCGGCCCGCGGGACGAACACTGAAGCTTTCTTT. The full variable domain, rest sourced from reference TRBV19 and TRBJ1-1, is DGGITQSPKYLFRKEGQNVTLSCEQNLNHDAMYWYRQDPGQGLRLIYYSQIVNDFQKGDIAEGYSVSREKKESFPLTVTSAQKNPTAFYLCASSIAARGTNTEAFFGQGTRLTVV.

The J gene is TRBJ2-1, the V gene TRBV5-1; 11 nucleotides agree with TRBD2. This CDR3 is 15 amino acids long. Per germline, CDR1 SGHRS and CDR2 YFSETQ. J gave up 5 bases and V 2 bases, and 3 bases lay outside the gene matches. The CDR3 DNA reads as TGCGCCAGCAGCTTAAAGACTAGCGGGAACAATGAGCAGTTCTTC. It translates to CASSLKTSGNNEQFF.

The chain recombines TRBV2 with TRBJ1-1; 7 nucleotides line up with TRBD1. Germline V gene sequence: CDR1 SNHLY, CDR2 FYNNEI. The CDR3 is 12 residues long. The junction had 3 bases not matched to a gene; V was cut back by 6 bases and J by 5 bases. DNA of the CDR3: TGTGCCAGCAGGTCGGACAGGACTGAAGCTTTCTTT. Its protein product is CASRSDRTEAFF.

The chain is built from TRBV7-9 and TRBJ1-1; no clear D gene. Trimming pared 3 bases from V and 11 bases from J, leaving 10 bases between. The CDR3 contains 11 residues. Germline CDR1 and CDR2: SEHNR and FQNEAQ (reference sequence). The CDR3 spells CASSFLSAAFF. Written as DNA, the CDR3 is TGTGCCAGCAGCTTTCTCTCAGCGGCTTTCTTT. The variable domain in full, completed from reference TRBV7-9 and TRBJ1-1, reads DTGVSQNPRHKITKRGQNVTFRCDPISEHNRLYWYRQTLGQGPEFLTYFQNEAQLEKSRLLSDRFSAERPKGSFSTLEIQRTEQGDSAMYLCASSFLSAAFFGQGTRLTVV.

As DNA, the CDR3 is TGTGCCAGCAGCTTGAGCCCTAGCGGGGGGGGGTACGAGCAGTACTTC. Amino acid sequence: CASSLSPSGGGYEQYF. The chain employs TRBV7-2 and TRBJ2-7, with 12 nucleotides matching TRBD2. Germline assignment: CDR1 SGHTA and CDR2 FQGNSA. Germline trimming cut 3 bases from V and 4 bases from J; bases unmatched to any gene: 7. The CDR3 totals 16 residues. Based on the CDR3 plus reference TRBV7-2 and TRBJ2-7, the full variable domain is GAGVSQSPSNKVTEKGKDVELRCDPISGHTALYWYRQSLGQGLEFLIYFQGNSAPDKSGLPSDRFSAERTGGSVSTLTIQRTQQEDSAVYLCASSLSPSGGGYEQYFGPGTRLTVT.

The chain joins TRBV6-2 or TRBV6-3 to TRBJ1-5; D gene uncertain. The ends were cut back, 6 bases at V and 0 bases at J, with 33 bases in the middle. The CDR3 runs to 22 residues. The germline CDR1 and CDR2 sequences are MNHEY and SVGEGT. Written as DNA, the CDR3 is TGTGCCAGCAGCCACCTGCGAGGGCCCGTCGAGATCGAAACTAATAGCAATCAGCCCCAGCATTTT. Amino acids: CASSHLRGPVEIETNSNQPQHF.

The V and J genes are TRBV7-2 and TRBJ2-1, with TRBD2 identical over 11 bases. Unmatched junction bases numbered 7, after V lost 0 bases and J lost 12 bases. The CDR3 loop spans 15 amino acids. Germline V gives CDR1 SGHTA, CDR2 FQGNSA. CDR3 region: CASSLAGLAATRQFF. The CDR3 region has the DNA TGTGCCAGCAGCTTAGCGGGACTAGCGGCAACCAGGCAGTTCTTC.

The chain uses TRBV6-1 and TRBJ1-6; a possible D gene is TRBD1 (5 bases). The CDR3 consists of 17 residues. V gave up 0 bases and J gave up 3 bases, with 12 bases separating them. The germline CDR1 and CDR2 sequences are MNHNS and SASEGT. CDR3 in DNA: TGTGCCAGCAGTGAAGCCCTTCGAAGGGGCTATAATTCACCCCTCCACTTT. It yields the protein CASSEALRRGYNSPLHF.

The rearrangement links TRBV30 to TRBJ2-2, with D unresolved. Germline CDR1 and CDR2: GTSNPN and SVGIG (reference sequence). The CDR3 runs 16 residues. Between the trimmed V and J ends, which lost 1 base and 0 bases, there was a span of 12 bases. As DNA, the CDR3 is TGTGCCTGGAGTGCGAGGCAATCCGCGAACACCGGGGAGCTGTTTTTT. Its protein product is CAWSARQSANTGELFF.

The V and J genes are TRBV12-5 and TRBJ2-3, with D uncertain. The length of the CDR3 is 11 residues. In germline, CDR1 is LGHNT, CDR2 FRNRAP. Trimming stripped 4 bases from V and 6 bases from J, with 5 bases between. Here the CDR3 DNA reads TGTGCTAGTGGTTCCTCGGATACGCAGTATTTT. This gives the protein CASGSSDTQYF. The full variable domain, with the rest looked up from reference TRBV12-5 and TRBJ2-3, is DARVTQTPRHKVTEMGQEVTMRCQPILGHNTVFWYRQTMMQGLELLAYFRNRAPLDDSGMPKDRFSAEMPDATLATLKIQPSEPRDSAVYFCASGSSDTQYFGPGTRLTVL.

This clone was seen just once. This rearrangement joins TRBV9 to TRBJ1-1, with 11 nucleotides matching TRBD1. Germline assignment: CDR1 SGDLS and CDR2 YYNGEE. This CDR3 has 14 amino acids. V shed 2 bases, J shed 5 bases, and the junction held 2 bases outside the gene matches. CDR3 in DNA: TGTGCCAGCAGCGTGGACAGGGGGCTTACTGAAGCTTTCTTT. The encoded protein is CASSVDRGLTEAFF.

This rearrangement joins TRBV2 to TRBJ2-3; perhaps TRBD1 as D (8 bases). The CDR3 is made up of 14 amino acids. Germline V lookup: CDR1 SNHLY, CDR2 FYNNEI. Trimming removed 7 bases at V and 3 bases at J, with 14 bases between. The CDR3 sequence is CASITGGGTDTQYF. DNA of the CDR3: TGTGCCAGCATTACAGGGGGGGGTACAGATACGCAGTATTTT. Full variable domain (missing parts from reference TRBV2 and TRBJ2-3): EPEVTQTPSHQVTQMGQEVILRCVPISNHLYFYWYRQILGQKVEFLVSFYNNEISEKSEIFDDQFSVERPDGSNFTLKIRSTKLEDSAMYFCASITGGGTDTQYFGPGTRLTVL.